Described below is a single T cell receptor beta chain sequence and its context. This specimen comes from a study of blood T cell repertoires in COVID-19. Overall study context: Samples of COVID-19 (acute and convalescent) were obtained from the United States, Italy and Spain. In each case, the material was cDNA or gDNA derived from T cells, B-cell-depleted T cells, or PBMCs.

J gave up 1 base and V 4 bases, and 4 bases lay outside the gene matches. This CDR3 has 16 amino acids. Looked up from germline, CDR1 is SGHNT and CDR2 is YYREEE (reference sequence). Authors' methods: The assay estimated nucleated cells by amplifying reference gene primers. The assay was immunoSEQ multiplex PCR, and TCRdb's table has in-frame clones only and misses some. V, J and clone size derive from that table, while D and trimming were established from the DNA sequence. The table lists tens of thousands of clones, over 80% of them singletons. Patients of the Seattle cohort, enrolled during active infection, were followed longitudinally.

This TCR was recovered from a man aged 25 to 40 with COVID-19, enrolled during active disease. Sequencing input: peripheral blood. The chain employs TRBV5-4 and TRBJ2-1; 11 nucleotides line up with TRBD2. The CDR3 sequence is CASSAGTSGSYNEQFF. DNA for the CDR3: TGTGCCAGCAGCGCCGGGACTAGCGGTTCCTACAATGAGCAGTTCTTC.